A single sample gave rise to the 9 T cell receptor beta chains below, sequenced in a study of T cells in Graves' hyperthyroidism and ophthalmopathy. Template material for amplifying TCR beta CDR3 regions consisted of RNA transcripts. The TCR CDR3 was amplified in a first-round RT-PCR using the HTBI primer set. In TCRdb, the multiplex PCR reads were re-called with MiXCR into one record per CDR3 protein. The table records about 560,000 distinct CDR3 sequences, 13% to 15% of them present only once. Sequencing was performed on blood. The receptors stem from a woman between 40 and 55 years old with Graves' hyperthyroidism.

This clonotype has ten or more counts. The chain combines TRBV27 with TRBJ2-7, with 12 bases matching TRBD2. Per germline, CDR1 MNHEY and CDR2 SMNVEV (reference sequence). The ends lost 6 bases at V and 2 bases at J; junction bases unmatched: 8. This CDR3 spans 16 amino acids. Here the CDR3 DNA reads TGTGCCAGCAGAAAAACTAGCGGGAGGCTTACCTACGAGCAGTACTTC. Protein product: CASRKTSGRLTYEQYF.

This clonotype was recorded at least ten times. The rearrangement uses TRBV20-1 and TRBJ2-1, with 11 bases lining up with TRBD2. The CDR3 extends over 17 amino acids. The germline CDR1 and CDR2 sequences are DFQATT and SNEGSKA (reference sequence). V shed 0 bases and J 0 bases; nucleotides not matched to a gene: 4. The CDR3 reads CSARELAGGSSYNEQFF. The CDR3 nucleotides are TGCAGTGCTAGAGAGTTAGCGGGAGGGAGCTCCTACAATGAGCAGTTCTTC.

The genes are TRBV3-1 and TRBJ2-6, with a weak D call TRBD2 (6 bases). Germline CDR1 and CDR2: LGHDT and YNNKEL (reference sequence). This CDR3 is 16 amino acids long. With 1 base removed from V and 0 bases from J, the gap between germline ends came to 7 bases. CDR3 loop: CASSQVGSSGANVLTF. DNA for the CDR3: TGTGCCAGCAGCCAAGTCGGGAGCTCTGGGGCCAACGTCCTGACTTTC.

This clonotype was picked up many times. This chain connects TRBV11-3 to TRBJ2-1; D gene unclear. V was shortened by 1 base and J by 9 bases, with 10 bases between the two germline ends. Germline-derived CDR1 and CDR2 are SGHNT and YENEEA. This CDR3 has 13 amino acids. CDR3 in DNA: TGTGCCAGCAGCTTAGCCGAAGCAGGTGAGCAGTTCTTC. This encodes CASSLAEAGEQFF.

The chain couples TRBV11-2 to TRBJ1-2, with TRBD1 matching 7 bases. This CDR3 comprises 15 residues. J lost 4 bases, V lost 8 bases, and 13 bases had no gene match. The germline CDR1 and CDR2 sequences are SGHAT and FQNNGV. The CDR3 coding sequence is TGTGCCAGCGGCTCCTACAGGGGAATTGGCTATGGCTACACCTTC. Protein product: CASGSYRGIGYGYTF.

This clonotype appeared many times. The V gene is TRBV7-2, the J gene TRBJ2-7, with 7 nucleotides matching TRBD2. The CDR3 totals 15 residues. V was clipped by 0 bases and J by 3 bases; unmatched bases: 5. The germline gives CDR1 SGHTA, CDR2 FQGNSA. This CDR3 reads CASSLAWGGGYEQYF. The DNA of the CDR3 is TGTGCCAGCAGCTTAGCCTGGGGGGGGGGCTACGAGCAGTACTTC.

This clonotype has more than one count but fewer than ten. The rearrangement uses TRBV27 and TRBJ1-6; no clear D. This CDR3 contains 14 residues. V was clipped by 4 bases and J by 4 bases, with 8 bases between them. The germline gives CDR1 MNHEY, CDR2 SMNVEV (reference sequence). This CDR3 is CASSYRDYNSPLHF. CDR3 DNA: TGTGCCAGCAGTTACCGGGATTATAATTCACCCCTCCACTTT.

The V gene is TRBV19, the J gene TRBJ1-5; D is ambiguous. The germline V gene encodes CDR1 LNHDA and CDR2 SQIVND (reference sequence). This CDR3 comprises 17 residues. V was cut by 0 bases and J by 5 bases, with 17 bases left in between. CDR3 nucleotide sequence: TGTGCCAGTAGTATAGATCTCGGAGGGAATAGGTATCAGCCCCAGCATTTT. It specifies CASSIDLGGNRYQPQHF.

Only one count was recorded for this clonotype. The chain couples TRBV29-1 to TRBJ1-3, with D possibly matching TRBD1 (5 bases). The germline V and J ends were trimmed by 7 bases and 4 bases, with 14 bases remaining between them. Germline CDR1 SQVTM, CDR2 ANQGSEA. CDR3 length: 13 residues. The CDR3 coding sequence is TGCAGCGCCGGGAAAGGGGTCGGAAACACCATATATTTT. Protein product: CSAGKGVGNTIYF.